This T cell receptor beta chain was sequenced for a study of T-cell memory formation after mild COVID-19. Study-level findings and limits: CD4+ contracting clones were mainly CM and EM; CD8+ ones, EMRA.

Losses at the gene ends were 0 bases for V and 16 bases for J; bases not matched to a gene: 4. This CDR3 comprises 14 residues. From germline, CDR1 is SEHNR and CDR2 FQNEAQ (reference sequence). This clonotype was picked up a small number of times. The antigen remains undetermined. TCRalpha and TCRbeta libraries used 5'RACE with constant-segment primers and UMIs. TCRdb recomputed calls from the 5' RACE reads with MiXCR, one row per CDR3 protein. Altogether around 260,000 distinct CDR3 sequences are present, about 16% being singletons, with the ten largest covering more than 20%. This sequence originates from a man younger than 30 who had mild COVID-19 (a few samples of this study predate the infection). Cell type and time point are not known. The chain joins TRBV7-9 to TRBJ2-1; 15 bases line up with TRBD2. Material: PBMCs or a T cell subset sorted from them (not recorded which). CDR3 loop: CASSLAGLAGGLFF. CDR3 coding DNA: TGTGCCAGCAGCTTAGCTGGACTAGCGGGGGGGCTATTCTTC. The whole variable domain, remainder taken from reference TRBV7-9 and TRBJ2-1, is DTGVSQNPRHKITKRGQNVTFRCDPISEHNRLYWYRQTLGQGPEFLTYFQNEAQLEKSRLLSDRFSAERPKGSFSTLEIQRTEQGDSAMYLCASSLAGLAGGLFFGPGTRLTVL.